This T cell receptor (beta chain) was sequenced in a study of blood T cells in healthy people across ages. CDR1 is SGHAT and CDR2 is FQNNGV in the germline V gene. CDR3 size: 16 residues. The authors ran a second PCR of roughly 7 to 11 cycles using a sample-barcoded 5' primer and a J-beta primer mix. TCRdb reanalysed the 5' RACE reads using MiXCR and keeps one entry per CDR3 protein. This table has about 290,000 distinct CDR3 sequences, about 25% appearing once. The chain joins TRBV11-2 to TRBJ2-5; D is unclear. The better agreement between TRBJ2-1 and the DNA end casts doubt on the J call. This sequence was found in a woman aged 70-85 years in good health. Sequencing input: blood. The CDR3 here is CASSFYRASTWNEQFF. The CDR3 DNA follows: TGTGCCAGCAGCTTCTACCGGGCCAGCACTTGGAATGAGCAGTTCTTC.